This entry concerns a single TCR beta chain. These data originate in a study of blood T cell repertoires in COVID-19. The wider study: Both acute and convalescent COVID-19 samples were obtained from the United States, Italy and Spain. In each case, the material was cDNA or gDNA derived from T cells, B-cell-depleted T cells, or PBMCs.

V trimming: 1 base; J trimming: 4 bases; junction bases outside the gene matches: 3. This CDR3 contains 14 residues. Germline CDR1 is SEHNR and CDR2 is FQNEAQ (reference sequence). As originally analysed: Estimated nucleated cell counts came from reference gene primer amplification. The data were produced by immunoSEQ multiplex PCR, yet TCRdb's version contains in-frame clones alone and is incomplete. V, J and clone size are taken as reported in that table, and D and trimming were inferred from the DNA itself. Of approximately 130,000 clones in the sample, roughly 89% were seen once. Sequenced material: peripheral blood. The rearrangement joins TRBV7-9 to TRBJ1-1; 7 bases are shared with TRBD1. The TCR originated in a woman between 45 and 60 years old with acute or convalescent COVID-19. The CDR3 nucleotides read TGTGCCAGCAGCTTAGAAGGGGGCAGCACTGAAGCTTTCTTT. Its protein product is CASSLEGGSTEAFF.